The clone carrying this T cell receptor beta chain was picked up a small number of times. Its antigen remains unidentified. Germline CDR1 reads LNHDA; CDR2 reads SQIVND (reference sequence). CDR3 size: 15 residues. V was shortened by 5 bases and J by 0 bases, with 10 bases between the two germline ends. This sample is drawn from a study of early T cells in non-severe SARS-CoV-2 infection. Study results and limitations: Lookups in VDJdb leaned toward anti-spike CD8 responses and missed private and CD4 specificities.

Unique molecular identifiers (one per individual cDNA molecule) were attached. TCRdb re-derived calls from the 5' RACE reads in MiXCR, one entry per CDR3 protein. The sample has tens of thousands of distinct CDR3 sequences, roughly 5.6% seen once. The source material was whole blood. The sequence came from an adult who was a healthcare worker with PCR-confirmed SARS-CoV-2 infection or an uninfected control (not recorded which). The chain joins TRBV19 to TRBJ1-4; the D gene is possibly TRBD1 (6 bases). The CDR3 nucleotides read TGTGCCAGTAGTCCCCCAGGGGCAACTAATGAAAAACTGTTTTTT. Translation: CASSPPGATNEKLFF. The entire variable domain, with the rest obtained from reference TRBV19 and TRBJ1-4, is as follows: DGGITQSPKYLFRKEGQNVTLSCEQNLNHDAMYWYRQDPGQGLRLIYYSQIVNDFQKGDIAEGYSVSREKKESFPLTVTSAQKNPTAFYLCASSPPGATNEKLFFGSGTQLSVL.